Sequencing of this T cell receptor (beta chain) was carried out in a study of blood T cells in healthy people across ages. Findings of the study overall: Whereas aged donors had fewer naive CD4+ cells, long-lived donors had more of them and higher diversity.

The CDR3 sequence is 15 residues long. The germline V gene has CDR1 SGDLS and CDR2 YYNGEE. V was pared by 3 bases and J by 4 bases, with 8 bases of the junction left unmatched. Turning to this clonotype: As yet, its antigen is unknown.

Primed by a sample-barcoded 5' primer and a J-beta primer mix, a second PCR proceeded for about 6 to 11 cycles. Each TCR beta cDNA got a 12-nucleotide random molecular identifier. TCRdb fed the 5' RACE reads into MiXCR, producing one record per CDR3 protein. The table has 1.6 million or so distinct CDR3 sequences, about 31% seen once. The rearrangement joins TRBV9 to TRBJ2-7; 9 bases are shared with TRBD1. Sequenced: blood. The sequence was collected from a woman aged 25 to 39 in good health. CDR3 coding DNA: TGTGCCAGCAGCGCCGGGACAGGGAGGGGTTACGAGCAGTACTTC. This translates into CASSAGTGRGYEQYF.